One and the same sample provided the 31 T cell receptor beta chains below, sequenced in a study of shared clonotypes between healthy human individuals. Naive CD8 cells lacked CD45RO and underwent positive selection for CCR7, leaving out terminally differentiated effector memory CD45RA+ cells. Here immunoSEQ multiplex PCR was the method, and the copy in TCRdb shows in-frame clones only, minus some. The data contain around 1.9 million clones, around 93% of them singletons. Sequenced: naive CD8+ T cells from PBMCs. Receptor source: a young man in good health. Some clones in this sample may be carry-over from other donors' samples.

This chain joins TRBV28 and TRBJ1-5; D unresolved. The germline CDR1 and CDR2 sequences are MDHEN and SYDVKM. The length of the CDR3 is 15 residues. V lost 2 bases to trimming and J lost 0 bases, with 8 bases between them. Here the CDR3 DNA reads TGTGCCAGCAGTTTACTCAGAAATAGCAATCAGCCCCAGCATTTT. Its protein is CASSLLRNSNQPQHF.

The rearrangement joins TRBV4-3 to TRBJ2-1; 11 nucleotides line up with TRBD2. CDR1 and CDR2 from the germline V gene are LGHNA and YSLEER. V lost 3 bases to trimming and J lost 6 bases; unmatched junction nucleotides: 7. This CDR3 comprises 16 residues. Here the CDR3 DNA reads TGCGCCAGCAGCCAGGAACCGGGACTAGCGGCCAATGAGCAGTTCTTC. This codes for CASSQEPGLAANEQFF.

The gene calls are TRBV27 and TRBJ2-7; TRBD2 aligns across 8 bases. CDR1 is MNHEY, CDR2 SMNVEV, per germline (reference sequence). Trimming took 8 bases from V and 6 from J; bases not matched to a gene: 12. The CDR3 runs 14 residues. CDR3 coding DNA: TGTGCCAGCGCACCAGCGGGAGCCCACGGCGAGCAGTACTTC. Amino acids: CASAPAGAHGEQYF.

The J gene is TRBJ1-2, the V gene TRBV27; D remains unclear. Trimming shortened V by 5 bases and J by 4 bases, and 17 bases separated the two germline ends. Germline CDR1 MNHEY, CDR2 SMNVEV (reference sequence). The CDR3 spans 15 residues. The CDR3 sequence is CASSLFSGRGYGYTF. CDR3 DNA sequence: TGTGCCAGCAGTCTCTTCTCTGGCCGAGGCTATGGCTACACCTTC.

The V gene is TRBV9, the J gene TRBJ2-1, with a possible D match to TRBD2 (6 bases). Looked up from germline, CDR1 is SGDLS and CDR2 is YYNGEE. Deletions cut 0 bases from V and 5 bases from J, with 12 bases between. CDR3 length: 15 residues. CDR3: CASSVAGVPHNEQFF. The CDR3 DNA follows: TGTGCCAGCAGCGTAGCGGGAGTTCCCCACAATGAGCAGTTCTTC.

This rearrangement joins TRBV4-1 to TRBJ2-7; D not resolved. The germline CDR1 and CDR2 sequences are MGHRA and YSYEKL. The V end lost 0 bases, the J end lost 1 base, and 7 bases lay between the germline ends. The CDR3 extends over 14 amino acids. The CDR3 sequence: CASSQDRTSYEQYF. The CDR3 bases are TGCGCCAGCAGCCAAGATCGGACGTCCTACGAGCAGTACTTC.

This clone came up a few times. The rearrangement links TRBV6-6 to TRBJ1-2; 12 nucleotides agree with TRBD1. The CDR3 runs 14 residues. With 8 bases clipped from V and 6 bases from J, the junction kept 7 bases outside the gene matches. Looked up from germline, CDR1 is MNHNY and CDR2 is SVGAGI (reference sequence). The CDR3 protein is CASGTGGASNGYTF. CDR3 DNA: TGTGCCAGCGGGACAGGGGGCGCTTCAAATGGCTACACCTTC.

The CDR3 nucleotides read TGTGCCATCAGTGAGTATACAGGTAATTACAATGAGCAGTTCTTC. Translating it yields CAISEYTGNYNEQFF. The chain combines TRBV10-3 with TRBJ2-1, with D tentatively TRBD1 (5 bases). Germline lookup yields CDR1 ENHRY and CDR2 SYGVKD. V lost 1 base and J lost 4, with 11 bases in between. The CDR3 length is 15 residues.

J is TRBJ2-2 and V is TRBV27; D remains ambiguous. V gave up 0 bases and J gave up 5 bases, with 4 bases separating them. This CDR3 is built from 13 residues. The germline gives CDR1 MNHEY, CDR2 SMNVEV (reference sequence). CDR3 region: CASSLSWTGELFF. For the CDR3, the DNA is TGTGCCAGCAGTTTATCATGGACCGGGGAGCTGTTTTTT.

The CDR3 coding sequence is TGCGCCAGCAGCCAAGTAGGTGTCAGACAGGGGGACACCTTC. This encodes CASSQVGVRQGDTF. The rearrangement joins TRBV4-1 to TRBJ1-2; 9 bases map to TRBD1. V was pared by 1 base and J by 12 bases, with 9 bases of the junction left unmatched. Germline lookup yields CDR1 MGHRA and CDR2 YSYEKL. CDR3 length equals 14 residues.

For the CDR3, the DNA is TGTGCCATCAGTGATGGGGTCTCCTACGAGCAGTACTTC. Translated, it gives CAISDGVSYEQYF. This chain uses TRBV10-3 with TRBJ2-7; unclear D gene. The germline gives CDR1 ENHRY, CDR2 SYGVKD. The CDR3 length is 13 residues. Trimming stripped 3 bases from V and 0 bases from J, with 6 bases between.

This clone has a single count. This chain uses TRBV5-6 with TRBJ2-7, with TRBD2 as a possible D gene (5 bases). The CDR3 is made up of 14 amino acids. Trimming cost V 4 bases and J 6 bases, with 17 bases left between them. CDR1 is SGHDT, CDR2 YYEEEE, per germline. The CDR3 region has the DNA TGTGCCAGCAGCCGTCCCCGCGGAGGTCCCGAGCAGTACTTC. Translation gives CASSRPRGGPEQYF.

The gene calls are TRBV5-6 and TRBJ2-5; D is unresolved. Germline CDR1 reads SGHDT; CDR2 reads YYEEEE. The CDR3 contains 15 residues. The V and J ends lost 0 bases and 5 bases respectively, with 14 bases between them. As DNA, the CDR3 is TGTGCCAGCAGCTTGGGTGCGACAACCGTGGAGACCCAGTACTTC. Protein sequence: CASSLGATTVETQYF.

The chain carries TRBV11-1 and TRBJ2-4, with D tentatively TRBD2 (6 bases). Trimming removed 4 bases from V and 1 base from J, with 11 bases in between. In germline, CDR1 is SGHAT, CDR2 FQDESV (reference sequence). This CDR3 has 15 residues. The CDR3 loop reads CASSYGGTAKNIQYF. CDR3 DNA: TGTGCCAGCAGCTACGGGGGAACGGCCAAAAACATTCAGTACTTC.

The gene calls are TRBV19 and TRBJ1-4; maybe TRBD1 (6 bases). V lost 5 bases and J 8 bases, leaving 21 bases between the germline ends. CDR3 length: 16 residues. CDR1 and CDR2 (germline): LNHDA, SQIVND (reference sequence). CDR3 sequence reads: CASSARDTLQWEKLFF. The CDR3 nucleotides are TGTGCCAGTAGTGCGCGGGACACCCTCCAGTGGGAAAAACTGTTTTTT.

The J gene is TRBJ2-1, the V gene TRBV27; 9 bases align to TRBD1. The V gene's germline CDR1 is MNHEY and CDR2 SMNVEV (reference sequence). V lost 3 bases, J lost 2 bases, and 2 bases stayed unmatched. The CDR3 length is 15 residues. The CDR3, as DNA: TGTGCCAGCAGTTTTGGGACAGGGACCTACAATGAGCAGTTCTTC. Residues: CASSFGTGTYNEQFF.

CDR3 sequence (DNA): TGTGCCAGCAGCCCCACAGGGTACACCGGGGAGCTGTTTTTT. Its translation is CASSPTGYTGELFF. This chain links TRBV7-3 with TRBJ2-2; a possible D gene is TRBD1 (6 bases). The CDR3 covers 14 residues. Between the trimmed V and J ends, which lost 5 bases and 3 bases, there was a span of 10 bases. CDR1 and CDR2 from the germline V gene are SGHTA and FQGTGA.

This clone is a singleton in its sample. The J gene is TRBJ1-1, the V gene TRBV6-5; no firm D call. CDR1 is MNHEY, CDR2 SVGAGI, per germline. V dropped 5 bases and J dropped 5 bases, with 9 bases sitting between them. The CDR3 runs 12 residues. The CDR3 loop is CASSATFTEAFF. The CDR3 DNA reads as TGTGCCAGCAGTGCGACTTTTACTGAAGCTTTCTTT.

The chain carries TRBV5-4 and TRBJ2-2, with D unclear. V was clipped by 0 bases and J by 2 bases, with 5 bases between them. The germline gives CDR1 SGHNT, CDR2 YYREEE (reference sequence). This CDR3 is 14 amino acids long. The CDR3 loop is CASSLGRNTGELFF. In nucleotides, the CDR3 is TGTGCCAGCAGCTTGGGCAGAAACACCGGGGAGCTGTTTTTT.

V and J are TRBV19 and TRBJ1-5; D gene uncertain. The V and J ends lost 3 bases and 0 bases respectively, with 9 bases between them. The length of the CDR3 is 15 residues. In germline, CDR1 is LNHDA, CDR2 SQIVND (reference sequence). CDR3 amino acids: CASSIRGYSNQPQHF. CDR3 nucleotides: TGTGCCAGTAGTATTCGGGGTTATAGCAATCAGCCCCAGCATTTT.

V and J are TRBV29-1 and TRBJ2-7; D call uncertain. Trimming removed 4 bases at V and 3 bases at J, with 10 bases between. Per germline, CDR1 SQVTM and CDR2 ANQGSEA. This CDR3 is built from 12 residues. The DNA of the CDR3 is TGCAGCGTTGTGGATACACTCTACGAGCAGTACTTC. The encoded protein is CSVVDTLYEQYF.

This clone was seen a handful of times. The rearrangement links TRBV7-3 to TRBJ1-1, with D possibly TRBD1 on 5 matching bases. The CDR3 covers 15 residues. V gave up 11 bases and J gave up 1 base, with 20 bases separating them. Germline V gene sequence: CDR1 SGHTA, CDR2 FQGTGA. The DNA of the CDR3 is TGTGCCGGCCCGAGGACATCGGGGAGGAACACTGAAGCTTTCTTT. Translated: CAGPRTSGRNTEAFF.

The chain carries TRBV7-9 and TRBJ2-2; 7 bases fit TRBD1. This CDR3 comprises 15 residues. V lost 0 bases to trimming and J lost 10 bases; unmatched junction nucleotides: 8. Germline lookup yields CDR1 SEHNR and CDR2 FQNEAQ (reference sequence). The CDR3 spells CASSLARDRVQELFF. The CDR3 DNA follows: TGTGCCAGCAGCTTAGCCCGCGACAGGGTTCAGGAGCTGTTTTTT.

CDR3 coding DNA: TGTGCCAGCAGCGATACCGGGGCGGGGGAGATCACCGGGGAGCTGTTTTTT. It yields the protein CASSDTGAGEITGELFF. The chain combines TRBV27 with TRBJ2-2; 7 positions agree with TRBD2. V lost 6 bases and J lost 4; bases outside the gene matches: 14. Germline CDR1 is MNHEY and CDR2 is SMNVEV (reference sequence). CDR3 length: 17 residues.

Remarks on this clone: The sample carries other DNA sequences with the same CDR3. The chain has TRBV27 and TRBJ2-2; D is ambiguous. CDR1 is MNHEY, CDR2 SMNVEV, per germline (reference sequence). The CDR3 length is 14 residues. Trimming shortened V by 5 bases and J by 0 bases, and 7 bases separated the two germline ends. CDR3: CASSPRTNTGELFF. The DNA for the CDR3 is TGTGCCAGCAGTCCCCGTACGAACACCGGGGAGCTGTTTTTT.

The chain carries TRBV2 and TRBJ1-5; no definite D call. Between the trimmed V and J ends, which lost 4 bases and 0 bases, there was a span of 16 bases. This CDR3 comprises 17 residues. Per germline, CDR1 SNHLY and CDR2 FYNNEI. The CDR3 loop reads CASSGWESGNSNQPQHF. The CDR3 DNA follows: TGTGCCAGCAGTGGGTGGGAATCTGGTAATAGCAATCAGCCCCAGCATTTT.

This chain joins TRBV27 and TRBJ1-2; weak D call: TRBD1 (6 bases). CDR3 size: 12 residues. Germline loops: CDR1 MNHEY, CDR2 SMNVEV (reference sequence). V was pared by 8 bases and J by 4 bases, with 11 bases between. This chain's CDR3 is CASRGAGYGYTF. The CDR3 DNA is TGTGCCAGCCGGGGGGCCGGCTATGGCTACACCTTC.

As to this clone: Other DNA variants within this sample encode the same CDR3. The chain carries TRBV28 and TRBJ1-5; 11 bases match TRBD1. The CDR3 totals 15 residues. V lost 3 bases and J lost 4; bases outside the gene matches: 2. Looked up from germline, CDR1 is MDHEN and CDR2 is SYDVKM. The CDR3 here is CASSFGTGGNQPQHF. In DNA, the CDR3 is TGTGCCAGCAGTTTTGGGACAGGGGGAAATCAGCCCCAGCATTTT.

This chain connects TRBV7-2 to TRBJ1-1; TRBD1 aligns across 10 bases. Germline assignment: CDR1 SGHTA and CDR2 FQGNSA. The CDR3 sequence is 17 residues long. Trimming cost V 5 bases and J 1 base; bases outside gene matches: 10. In DNA form, the CDR3 reads TGTGCCAGCAGCCCACGGGGGACAGGGGCCAAGAACACTGAAGCTTTCTTT. It specifies CASSPRGTGAKNTEAFF.

This clone has a single count. The rearrangement joins TRBV9 to TRBJ2-1; 7 bases line up with TRBD2. Trimming took 0 bases from V and 5 from J; bases not matched to a gene: 8. Germline V gives CDR1 SGDLS, CDR2 YYNGEE. The length of the CDR3 is 16 residues. The CDR3 loop reads CASSVASSGMDNEQFF. The CDR3 coding sequence is TGTGCCAGCAGCGTAGCTTCTAGCGGTATGGACAATGAGCAGTTCTTC.

This chain connects TRBV7-7 to TRBJ2-1; D might be TRBD1 (5 bases). This CDR3 comprises 13 residues. With 4 bases removed from V and 6 bases from J, the gap between germline ends came to 10 bases. Germline-derived CDR1 and CDR2 are SSHAT and FNYEAQ (reference sequence). Written as DNA, the CDR3 is TGTGCCAGCAGCTCGGACATTGCCAATGAGCAGTTCTTC. Protein sequence: CASSSDIANEQFF.